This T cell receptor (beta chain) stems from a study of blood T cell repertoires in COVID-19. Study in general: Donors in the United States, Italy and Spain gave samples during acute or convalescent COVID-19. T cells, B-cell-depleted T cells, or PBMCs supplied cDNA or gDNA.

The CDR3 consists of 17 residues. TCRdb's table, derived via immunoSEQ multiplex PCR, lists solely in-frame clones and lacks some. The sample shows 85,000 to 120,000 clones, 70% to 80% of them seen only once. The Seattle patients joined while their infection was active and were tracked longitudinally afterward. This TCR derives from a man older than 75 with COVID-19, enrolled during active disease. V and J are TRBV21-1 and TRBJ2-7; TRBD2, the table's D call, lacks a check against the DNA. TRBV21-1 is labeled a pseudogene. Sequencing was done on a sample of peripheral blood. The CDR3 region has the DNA TGTGCCAGCAGCAAAAGGACTATGGAGCGGGAGTTGTACGAGCAGTACTTC. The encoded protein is CASSKRTMERELYEQYF.